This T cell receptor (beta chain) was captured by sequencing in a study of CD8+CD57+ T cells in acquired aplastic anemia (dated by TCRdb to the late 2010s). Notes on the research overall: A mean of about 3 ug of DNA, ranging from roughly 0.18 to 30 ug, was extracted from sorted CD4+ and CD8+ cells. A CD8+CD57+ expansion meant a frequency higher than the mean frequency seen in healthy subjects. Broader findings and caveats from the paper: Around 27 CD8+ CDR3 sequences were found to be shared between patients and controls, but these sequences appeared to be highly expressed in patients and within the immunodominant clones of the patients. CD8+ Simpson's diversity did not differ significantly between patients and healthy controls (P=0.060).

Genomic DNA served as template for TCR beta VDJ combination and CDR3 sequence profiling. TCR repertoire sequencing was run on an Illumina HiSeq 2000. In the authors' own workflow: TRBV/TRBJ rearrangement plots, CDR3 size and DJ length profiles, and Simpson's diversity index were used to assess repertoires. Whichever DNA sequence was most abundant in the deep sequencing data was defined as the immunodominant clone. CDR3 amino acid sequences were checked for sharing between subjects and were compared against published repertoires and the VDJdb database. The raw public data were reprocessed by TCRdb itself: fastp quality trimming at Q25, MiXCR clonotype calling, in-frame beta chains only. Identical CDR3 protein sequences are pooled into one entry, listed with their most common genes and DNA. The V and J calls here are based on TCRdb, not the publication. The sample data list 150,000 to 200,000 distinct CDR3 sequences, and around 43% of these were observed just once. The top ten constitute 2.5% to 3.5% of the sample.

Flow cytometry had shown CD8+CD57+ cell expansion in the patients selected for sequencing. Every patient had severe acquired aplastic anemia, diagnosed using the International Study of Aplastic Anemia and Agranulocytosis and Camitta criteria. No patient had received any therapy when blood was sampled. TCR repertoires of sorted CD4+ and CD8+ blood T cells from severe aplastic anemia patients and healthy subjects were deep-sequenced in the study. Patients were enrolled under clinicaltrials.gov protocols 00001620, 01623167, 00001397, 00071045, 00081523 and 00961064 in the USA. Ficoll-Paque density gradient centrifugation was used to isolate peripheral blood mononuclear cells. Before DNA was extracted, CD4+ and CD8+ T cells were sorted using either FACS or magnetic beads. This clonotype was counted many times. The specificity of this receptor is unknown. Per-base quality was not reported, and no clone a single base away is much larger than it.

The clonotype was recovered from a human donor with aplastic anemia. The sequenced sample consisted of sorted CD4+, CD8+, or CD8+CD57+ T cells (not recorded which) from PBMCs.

The encoded CDR3 is CASSQDRAANGYTF. The nucleotides read TGCGCCAGCAGCCAAGACAGGGCTGCAAATGGCTACACCTTC. The chain uses TRBV4-3 and TRBJ1-2; a tentative D match to TRBD1 spans 5 bases. Between the V and J ends, shortened by 0 bases and 6 bases respectively, the junction contains 11 bases. CDR3 length: 14 amino acids, cysteine to phenylalanine. The only DNA kept is the CDR3, 42 bases in frame from the first base. Via the germline V gene, CDR1 is LGHNA and CDR2 YSLEER.